The text below deals with one T cell receptor (beta chain). These data belong to a study of CD8 T cells in ankylosing spondylitis. V was pared by 1 base and J by 0 bases, with 22 bases between. This CDR3 has 21 amino acids. Germline V gene sequence: CDR1 SGHAT, CDR2 FQNNGV. Libraries for TCR beta were made by quantitative 5'-RACE with molecular barcodes. MiXCR, applied by TCRdb to the 5' RACE reads, yields one record per CDR3 protein. The profile shows about 89,000 distinct CDR3 sequences, 25% to 35% of them singletons. The TCR was taken from a male donor with ankylosing spondylitis or in good health (not recorded which). The genes are TRBV11-2 and TRBJ1-6, with D hard to call. The source material was blood, either unsorted or a sorted T cell fraction (not recorded which). The CDR3 nucleotides read TGTGCCAGCAGCTTAGTAGGGAGGGCCCCGTTTTCGAGCTCCTATAATTCACCCCTCCACTTT. Translated: CASSLVGRAPFSSSYNSPLHF.